These 24 T cell receptor beta chains were all obtained from the same sample, sequenced in a study of blood T cell repertoires in COVID-19. Method: immunoSEQ multiplex PCR; TCRdb's copy keeps in-frame clones and lacks some. The table records roughly 190,000 clones, roughly 89% of them present only once. Sample: PBMCs or T cells enriched from blood (not recorded which). These receptors originate from a woman aged 30 to 39 who had been exposed to COVID-19.

With respect to this clone: The junction and the germline gene differ at one end; a read error may be behind it. In DNA form, the CDR3 reads TGCGCCAGCCGCAGACAGGGGAGCTCCGAGCAGCACTTC. It is translated as CASRRQGSSEQHF. This chain links TRBV4-1 with TRBJ2-7; TRBD1 matches 8 bases. The germline gives CDR1 MGHRA, CDR2 YSYEKL. The CDR3 is 13 residues long.

The chain combines TRBV6-6 with TRBJ1-5, with D unclear. This CDR3 has 15 residues. Deletions cut 7 bases from V and 5 bases from J, with 18 bases between. Germline CDR1 reads MNHNY; CDR2 reads SVGAGI (reference sequence). The CDR3 loop is CASNIGSLSYQPQHF. The CDR3 DNA reads TGTGCCAGCAATATCGGGTCCCTATCGTATCAGCCCCAGCATTTT.

The chain couples TRBV5-1 to TRBJ2-5; perhaps TRBD1 as D (5 bases). The CDR3 is 15 residues long. Germline V gives CDR1 SGHRS, CDR2 YFSETQ. Trimming shortened V by 4 bases and J by 5 bases, and 18 bases separated the two germline ends. Here the CDR3 reads CASSPRQGTAETQYF. The CDR3 region has the DNA TGCGCCAGCAGCCCCAGGCAGGGTACGGCGGAGACCCAGTACTTC.

The rearrangement links TRBV12-3 or TRBV12-4 to TRBJ1-1; 8 nucleotides line up with TRBD1. Trimming took 9 bases from V and 11 from J; bases not matched to a gene: 8. The CDR3 is 11 amino acids. This CDR3 reads CASSQGAGAFF. The CDR3 DNA reads as TGTGCCAGTAGCCAGGGGGCGGGCGCTTTCTTT.

This rearrangement joins TRBV19 to TRBJ1-2; the D gene is possibly TRBD1 (5 bases). The length of the CDR3 is 16 residues. Trimming took off 5 bases at V and 6 bases at J, with 22 bases between the two ends. Germline-derived CDR1 and CDR2 are LNHDA and SQIVND (reference sequence). In nucleotides, the CDR3 is TGTGCCAGTAGTTCGTTGGACATAAGGGCTTCTAATGGCTACACCTTC. It translates to CASSSLDIRASNGYTF.

The chain links TRBV25-1 to TRBJ2-1; 7 nucleotides match TRBD1. Germline loops: CDR1 MGHDK, CDR2 SYGVNS. Unmatched junction bases numbered 13, after V lost 8 bases and J lost 6 bases. This CDR3 is 15 amino acids long. The CDR3: CASHAADRLFNEQFF. For the CDR3, the DNA is TGTGCCAGCCACGCAGCGGACAGGTTATTCAATGAGCAGTTCTTC.

The gene calls are TRBV9 and TRBJ2-1; TRBD1 aligns across 7 bases. V gave up 3 bases and J gave up 10 bases; unmatched junction bases: 7. CDR1 and CDR2 (germline): SGDLS, YYNGEE. The CDR3 length is 13 residues. The CDR3 DNA is TGTGCCAGCAGCGATCGACAGGGTCGGGAGCAGTTCTTC. This encodes CASSDRQGREQFF. Based on the CDR3 plus reference TRBV9 and TRBJ2-1, the full variable domain is DSGVTQTPKHLITATGQRVTLRCSPRSGDLSVYWYQQSLDQGLQFLIQYYNGEERAKGNILERFSAQQFPDLHSELNLSSLELGDSALYFCASSDRQGREQFFGPGTRLTVL.

V usage is TRBV4-1 and J usage is TRBJ2-7; a possible D gene is TRBD2 (6 bases). The CDR3 totals 15 residues. V gave up 0 bases and J gave up 3 bases, with 12 bases separating them. Germline loops: CDR1 MGHRA, CDR2 YSYEKL. CDR3 sequence: CASSQDLRENYEQYF. CDR3 sequence (DNA): TGCGCCAGCAGCCAAGATTTGCGGGAAAACTACGAGCAGTACTTC.

The DNA for the CDR3 is TGCAGTGCCCGGGACAGGGCTGAAGCTTTCTTT. This gives the protein CSARDRAEAFF. The rearrangement uses TRBV20-1 and TRBJ1-1; 9 bases are a match to TRBD1. Germline V lookup: CDR1 DFQATT, CDR2 SNEGSKA (reference sequence). V trimming: 6 bases; J trimming: 6 bases; junction bases outside the gene matches: 2. CDR3 length: 11 amino acids.

V usage is TRBV30 and J usage is TRBJ1-5; D may be TRBD1 (6 bases). The germline V gene has CDR1 GTSNPN and CDR2 SVGIG (reference sequence). V shed 5 bases and J shed 3 bases, with 8 bases lying between them. This CDR3 is 12 amino acids long. DNA for the CDR3: TGTGCCTGGGGGGGGCTCAATCAGCCCCAGCATTTT. Translated: CAWGGLNQPQHF. Full variable domain (missing parts from reference TRBV30 and TRBJ1-5): SQTIHQWPATLVQPVGSPLSLECTVEGTSNPNLYWYRQAAGRGLQLLFYSVGIGQISSEVPQNLSASRPQDRQFILSSKKLLLSDSGFYLCAWGGLNQPQHFGDGTRLSIL.

This clone showed up just a few times. This chain joins TRBV3-1 (or the pseudogene TRBV3-2) and TRBJ2-2; 8 nucleotides line up with TRBD2. There are 17 residues in the CDR3. With V trimmed by 4 bases and J by 0 bases, 7 bases remained unmatched. The germline V gene encodes CDR1 LGHDT and CDR2 YNNKEL (reference sequence). The CDR3 coding sequence is TGTGCCAGCAGCCGCGTAGTAGCGGGGACGAACACCGGGGAGCTGTTTTTT. This gives the protein CASSRVVAGTNTGELFF.

The table lists this clone with many counts. The chain has TRBV19 and TRBJ2-7; TRBD1 aligns across 7 bases. With 5 bases clipped from V and 6 bases from J, the junction kept 13 bases outside the gene matches. Germline CDR1 is LNHDA and CDR2 is SQIVND (reference sequence). CDR3 size: 15 residues. CDR3 DNA sequence: TGTGCCAGTAGTGCCAAGACAGGGAGTTCGCCCGAGCAGTACTTC. Its protein is CASSAKTGSSPEQYF.

This clone was observed a single time. This CDR3 is CASSVLTSTDTQYF. The CDR3 DNA follows: TGTGCCAGCAGTGTCCTGACTAGCACAGATACGCAGTATTTT. The chain recombines TRBV6-2 or TRBV6-3 with TRBJ2-3; D call uncertain. CDR1 and CDR2 from the germline V gene are MNHEY and SVGEGT. The ends were cut back, 5 bases at V and 0 bases at J, with 9 bases in the middle. The CDR3 totals 14 residues.

The rearrangement joins TRBV24-1 to TRBJ1-5, with 8 bases that match TRBD1. CDR1 and CDR2 from the germline V gene are KGHDR and SFDVKD. V was clipped by 4 bases and J by 5 bases; unmatched bases: 9. The CDR3 runs to 16 residues. CDR3 protein: CATSDPTGAVDQPQHF. The CDR3 nucleotides are TGTGCCACCAGTGACCCGACAGGGGCCGTCGATCAGCCCCAGCATTTT.

The chain links TRBV6-5 to TRBJ2-1; 12 nucleotides align to TRBD2. The V segment lost 9 bases and the J segment 8 bases; nucleotides outside the gene matches: 5. The CDR3 loop spans 13 amino acids. Germline V gene sequence: CDR1 MNHEY, CDR2 SVGAGI. CDR3 sequence reads: CASGLAGFYEQFF. The CDR3 DNA reads TGTGCCAGTGGACTAGCGGGGTTCTATGAGCAGTTCTTC.

The genes are TRBV2 and TRBJ1-5, with no clear D. V lost 3 bases to trimming and J lost 1 base, with 10 bases between them. The CDR3 consists of 15 residues. Germline CDR1 reads SNHLY; CDR2 reads FYNNEI. The CDR3 DNA reads as TGTGCCAGCAGTGATGAGGCACACAGCAATCAGCCCCAGCATTTT. Its translation is CASSDEAHSNQPQHF.

This chain links TRBV7-8 with TRBJ1-1; TRBD1 might be the D (5 bases). The CDR3 is made up of 14 amino acids. The V gene lost 1 base and the J gene lost 2 bases, with 8 bases spanning the gap. Germline V gene lookup returns CDR1 SGHVS and CDR2 FQNEAQ. CDR3 protein: CASSLGTKNTEAFF. The DNA for the CDR3 is TGTGCCAGCAGCTTAGGGACAAAAAACACTGAAGCTTTCTTT. The full variable domain, with the rest looked up from reference TRBV7-8 and TRBJ1-1, is GAGVSQSPRYKVAKRGQDVALRCDPISGHVSLFWYQQALGQGPEFLTYFQNEAQLDKSGLPSDRFFAERPEGSVSTLKIQRTQQEDSAVYLCASSLGTKNTEAFFGQGTRLTVV.

This chain links TRBV5-5 with TRBJ2-5, with D perhaps matching TRBD2 (7 bases). The V end was cut by 4 bases, the J end by 4 bases, with 20 bases between. This CDR3 has 16 residues. The V gene's germline CDR1 is SGHKS and CDR2 YYEKEE (reference sequence). The DNA for the CDR3 is TGTGCCAGCAGCCCCCAGGGGCCGGGGGGCAGAGAGACCCAGTACTTC. It codes for CASSPQGPGGRETQYF.

The genes are TRBV6-5 and TRBJ2-7, with D perhaps TRBD1 (6 bases). The germline V and J ends were trimmed by 4 bases and 2 bases, with 18 bases remaining between them. Germline lookup yields CDR1 MNHEY and CDR2 SVGAGI. The CDR3 runs to 16 residues. The CDR3 loop is CASSSFRGAEPYEQYF. The DNA of the CDR3 is TGTGCCAGCAGTTCTTTCAGGGGCGCTGAACCCTACGAGCAGTACTTC.

This rearrangement joins TRBV5-1 to TRBJ2-1; TRBD1 aligns across 7 bases. The CDR3 sequence is 15 residues long. Per germline, CDR1 SGHRS and CDR2 YFSETQ. J gave up 8 bases and V 5 bases, and 13 bases lay outside the gene matches. The DNA for the CDR3 is TGCGCCAGCAGACTCCTTACAGGGGTAGAATATGAGCAGTTCTTC. Its protein product is CASRLLTGVEYEQFF.

The V call is TRBV5-8, the J call TRBJ2-5, with 13 bases aligning to TRBD2. The CDR3 runs to 17 residues. CDR1 and CDR2 from the germline V gene are SGHTS and YDEGEE. Germline trimming cut 4 bases from V and 1 base from J; bases unmatched to any gene: 7. The CDR3 loop is CASSLGLAGARQETQYF. Written as DNA, the CDR3 is TGTGCCAGCAGCCTAGGACTAGCGGGGGCCCGCCAAGAGACCCAGTACTTC.

The chain is built from TRBV19 and TRBJ1-5, with D unresolved. Germline CDR1 is LNHDA and CDR2 is SQIVND (reference sequence). Trimming took 4 bases from V and 7 from J, leaving 26 bases between them. The CDR3 sequence is 18 residues long. CDR3 nucleotide sequence: TGTGCCAGTAGTACCGACGGATTCGACACAGCCAATTCACAGCCCCAGCATTTT. Amino acid sequence: CASSTDGFDTANSQPQHF.

The chain combines TRBV3-1 (or the pseudogene TRBV3-2) with TRBJ2-1; a possible D gene is TRBD2 (6 bases). The CDR3 runs to 13 residues. The V gene lost 2 bases and the J gene lost 9 bases, with 11 bases spanning the gap. Germline CDR1 is LGHDT and CDR2 is YNNKEL (reference sequence). This chain's CDR3 is CASSQSLASEQFF. The CDR3 nucleotides read TGTGCCAGCAGCCAAAGCCTAGCGAGTGAGCAGTTCTTC.

The rearrangement uses TRBV20-1 and TRBJ1-4, with 8 positions matching TRBD1. Unmatched junction bases numbered 4, after V lost 6 bases and J lost 10 bases. This CDR3 comprises 11 residues. CDR1 and CDR2 from the germline V gene are DFQATT and SNEGSKA (reference sequence). The CDR3 loop is CSAFTGGKLFF. DNA for the CDR3: TGCAGTGCCTTTACAGGGGGAAAACTGTTTTTT.